Each of the 8 T cell receptor beta chains below was sequenced from the same sample in a study of cytomegalovirus exposure and HLA in healthy donors. In the PCR, 60 Vbeta and 13 Jbeta primers were used. Profiled with immunoSEQ multiplex PCR; TCRdb holds only in-frame clones, not every one. The table includes about 120,000 clones, 60% to 85% detected once. The sample was PBMCs. The receptors stem from a woman in her thirties or forties in good health and CMV-seropositive.

The chain joins TRBV27 to TRBJ2-7, with TRBD2 matching 10 bases. In germline, CDR1 is MNHEY, CDR2 SMNVEV (reference sequence). V trimming: 3 bases; J trimming: 5 bases; junction bases outside the gene matches: 7. The CDR3 runs 15 residues. DNA for the CDR3: TGTGCCAGCAGTTTCCAAGCGGGGGGGTCCCACGAGCAGTACTTC. Translating it yields CASSFQAGGSHEQYF.

This sequence joins TRBV21-1 and TRBJ2-7; TRBD2, the table's D call, lacks a check against the DNA. TRBV21-1 is recorded as a pseudogene. There are 17 residues in the CDR3. The CDR3 protein is CASSKSGSGRLDYEQYF. The CDR3 coding sequence is TGTGCCAGCAGCAAATCGGGTAGCGGGAGGTTAGACTACGAGCAGTACTTC.

This clone was seen only a few times. The chain couples TRBV19 to TRBJ1-5; D is possibly TRBD1 (5 bases). In germline, CDR1 is LNHDA, CDR2 SQIVND (reference sequence). This CDR3 contains 15 residues. V lost 5 bases and J lost 8, with 19 bases in between. The CDR3 DNA reads TGTGCCAGTAGTCGGGTGATTGGGGGGTCAGAGCCCCAGCATTTT. Residues: CASSRVIGGSEPQHF.

J is TRBJ2-5 and V is TRBV11-2; D is unresolved. V shed 2 bases and J shed 3 bases, with 10 bases lying between them. CDR1 and CDR2 from the germline V gene are SGHAT and FQNNGV. This CDR3 spans 14 amino acids. CDR3 protein: CASSLLSGEETQYF. Written as DNA, the CDR3 is TGTGCCAGCAGCTTATTATCAGGTGAAGAGACCCAGTACTTC.

This clone was seen just once. J is TRBJ1-5 and V is TRBV30, with TRBD1 identical over 9 bases. CDR1 GTSNPN and CDR2 SVGIG come from the germline V gene (reference sequence). J was trimmed by 2 bases and V by 3 bases; bases with no gene match: 11. The CDR3 is 17 amino acids. Written as DNA, the CDR3 is TGTGCCTGGAGGCCCCAGACAGGGGGGTTTGGCAATCAGCCCCAGCATTTT. This encodes CAWRPQTGGFGNQPQHF.

The rearrangement links TRBV25-1 to TRBJ1-2, with D maybe TRBD1 (5 bases). Trimming shortened V by 5 bases and J by 4 bases, and 20 bases separated the two germline ends. This CDR3 spans 16 amino acids. Germline assignment: CDR1 MGHDK and CDR2 SYGVNS. The CDR3 DNA is TGTGCCAGCAGTTTCAGGGAGGGTTCATATACCTATGGCTACACCTTC. It is translated as CASSFREGSYTYGYTF.

V usage is TRBV12-5 and J usage is TRBJ2-1, with a possible D match to TRBD2 (5 bases). Germline V gene lookup returns CDR1 LGHNT and CDR2 FRNRAP. The CDR3 spans 15 residues. V was pared by 4 bases and J by 7 bases, with 17 bases between. The CDR3: CASGSLQSGENEQFF. The CDR3 DNA sequence: TGTGCTAGTGGTTCCCTCCAATCCGGGGAGAATGAGCAGTTCTTC.

A few counts support this clone. This chain connects TRBV6-1 to TRBJ1-4; 12 nucleotides align to TRBD1. CDR1 MNHNS and CDR2 SASEGT come from the germline V gene. Trimming cost V 9 bases and J 8 bases; bases outside gene matches: 10. The length of the CDR3 is 15 residues. CDR3 sequence reads: CASVLGQGAWEKLFF. CDR3 coding DNA: TGTGCCAGTGTGCTGGGACAGGGGGCGTGGGAAAAACTGTTTTTT.